This T cell receptor (beta chain) originates from a study of blood T cell repertoires in COVID-19. CDR1 is SGHTA, CDR2 FQGNSA, per germline. The CDR3 is 14 amino acids. A remark on this clone: Germline is not matched at one junction end, which may reflect a read error.

Sequencing was performed with immunoSEQ multiplex PCR; in TCRdb, only in-frame clones are kept and a portion is missing. The data show 260,000 or so clones, roughly 80% seen once. The specimen was peripheral blood. This receptor was obtained from a woman between 65 and 79 years old with acute or convalescent COVID-19. The V gene is TRBV7-2, the J gene TRBJ2-1; tentative D call: TRBD2 (6 bases). CDR3 nucleotides: TGTGCCAGCAGATTAGGCATTAGCGGTGATGAGCAGTTCTTC. It codes for CASRLGISGDEQFF. Drawing the rest from reference TRBV7-2 and TRBJ2-1, the complete variable domain is GAGVSQSPSNKVTEKGKDVELRCDPISGHTALYWYRQSLGQGLEFLIYFQGNSAPDKSGLPSDRFSAERTGGSVSTLTIQRTQQEDSAVYLCASRLGISGDEQFFGPGTRLTVL.